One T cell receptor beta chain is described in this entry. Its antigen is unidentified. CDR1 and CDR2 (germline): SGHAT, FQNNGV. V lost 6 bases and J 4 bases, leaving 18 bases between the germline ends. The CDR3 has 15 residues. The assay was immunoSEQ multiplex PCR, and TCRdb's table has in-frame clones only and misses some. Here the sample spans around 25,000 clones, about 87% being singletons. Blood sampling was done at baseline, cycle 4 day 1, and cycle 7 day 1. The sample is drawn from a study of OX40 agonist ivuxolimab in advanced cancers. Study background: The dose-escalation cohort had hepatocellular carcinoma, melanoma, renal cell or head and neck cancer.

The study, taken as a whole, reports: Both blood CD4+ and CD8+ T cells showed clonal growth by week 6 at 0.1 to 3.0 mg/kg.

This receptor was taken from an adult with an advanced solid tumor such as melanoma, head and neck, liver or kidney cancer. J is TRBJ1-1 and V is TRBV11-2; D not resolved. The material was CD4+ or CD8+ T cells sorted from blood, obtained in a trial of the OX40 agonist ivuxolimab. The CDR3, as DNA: TGTGCCAGCAGTGGGCCAGGCGGGGAACTCACTGAAGCTTTCTTT. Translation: CASSGPGGELTEAFF.